A single sample is the source of the 12 T cell receptor beta chains below, sequenced in a study of blood T cell repertoires in COVID-19. Only in-frame clones appear in the TCRdb table, and some are missing; sequencing was by immunoSEQ multiplex PCR. The sample lists under 550,000 clones; roughly 89% were seen once. Input material: peripheral blood. These receptors all come from a man younger than 35 with COVID-19, enrolled during active disease.

CDR3 in DNA: TGTGCCAGCTCAGACGCGGTGAGACAGAGCAATTCACCCCTCCACTTT. Residues: CASSDAVRQSNSPLHF. This rearrangement joins TRBV18 to TRBJ1-6, with D possibly being TRBD1 (5 bases). Trimming took off 5 bases at V and 7 bases at J, with 18 bases between the two ends. CDR1 and CDR2 from the germline V gene are KGHSH and LQKENI. This CDR3 contains 16 residues.

This chain connects TRBV28 to TRBJ1-3; possible D gene TRBD1, 6 bases. The germline V gene encodes CDR1 MDHEN and CDR2 SYDVKM. V was shortened by 10 bases and J by 2 bases, with 18 bases between the two germline ends. The CDR3 loop spans 15 amino acids. CDR3 sequence (DNA): TGTGCCACACAACAGGACAGAACCACTGGAAACACCATATATTTT. Its protein product is CATQQDRTTGNTIYF.

This clone was counted a few times. The chain combines TRBV5-6 with TRBJ1-6; D possibly corresponds to TRBD1 (6 bases). The germline V gene has CDR1 SGHDT and CDR2 YYEEEE. V was clipped by 4 bases and J by 11 bases, with 16 bases between them. The CDR3 covers 14 residues. The DNA of the CDR3 is TGTGCCAGCAGCACCCGAGGGGGTCCTCCACCCCTCCACTTT. Translating it yields CASSTRGGPPPLHF. Based on the CDR3 plus reference TRBV5-6 and TRBJ1-6, the full variable domain is DAGVTQSPTHLIKTRGQQVTLRCSPKSGHDTVSWYQQALGQGPQFIFQYYEEEERQRGNFPDRFSGHQFPNYSSELNVNALLLGDSALYLCASSTRGGPPPLHFGNGTRLTVT.

The rearrangement links TRBV4-1 to TRBJ1-2, with D possibly matching TRBD1 (5 bases). The CDR3 is 11 amino acids. Germline CDR1 MGHRA, CDR2 YSYEKL. V lost 4 bases and J 8 bases, leaving 8 bases between the germline ends. The CDR3: CASSLGAGYTF. CDR3 in DNA: TGCGCCAGCAGCCTAGGGGCCGGCTACACCTTC.

The chain has TRBV11-3 and TRBJ2-1; 8 bases are shared with TRBD2. The V gene's germline CDR1 is SGHNT and CDR2 YENEEA. The CDR3 spans 19 residues. V lost 2 bases to trimming and J lost 5 bases; unmatched junction nucleotides: 17. The CDR3 bases are TGTGCCAGCAGCTTAACTAGGTGGTCGATTGCGGGAGGAGACAATGAGCAGTTCTTC. It codes for CASSLTRWSIAGGDNEQFF.

This chain joins TRBV6-5 and TRBJ2-1; a possible D gene is TRBD2 (5 bases). V lost 0 bases, J lost 6 bases, and 15 bases lay in between. This CDR3 is 16 amino acids long. Germline values: CDR1 MNHEY, CDR2 SVGAGI. CDR3 amino acids: CASSYSPRGLTNEQFF. In DNA, the CDR3 is TGTGCCAGCAGTTACTCTCCCCGAGGACTTACCAATGAGCAGTTCTTC.

Remarks on this clone: This CDR3 is also generated by other DNA sequences in the sample. The rearrangement links TRBV12-5 to TRBJ2-3; D gene ambiguous. The CDR3 loop spans 16 amino acids. V was pared by 0 bases and J by 4 bases, with 14 bases between. CDR1 LGHNT and CDR2 FRNRAP come from the germline V gene. The CDR3 loop reads CASGLVLHRGADTQYF. CDR3 sequence (DNA): TGTGCTAGTGGTTTGGTTCTACACCGAGGCGCAGATACGCAGTATTTT.

The chain carries TRBV6-6 and TRBJ1-6; no definite D call. Trimming removed 3 bases at V and 1 base at J, with 10 bases between. The CDR3 spans 16 residues. CDR1 is MNHNY, CDR2 SVGAGI, per germline (reference sequence). The DNA of the CDR3 is TGTGCCAGCAGTTATCAGGTCGTATCCTATAATTCACCCCTCCACTTT. This gives the protein CASSYQVVSYNSPLHF.

The V and J genes are TRBV10-2 and TRBJ2-3; 9 nucleotides align to TRBD2. This CDR3 spans 14 amino acids. CDR1 is WSHSY and CDR2 is SAAADI in the germline V gene. V dropped 6 bases and J dropped 3; count of bases not matched to a gene: 4. CDR3 residues: CASRESGGTDTQYF. For the CDR3, the DNA is TGCGCCAGCAGGGAAAGCGGGGGGACAGATACGCAGTATTTT.

This chain connects TRBV30 to TRBJ2-1; 9 nucleotides align to TRBD1. Germline CDR1 is GTSNPN and CDR2 is SVGIG (reference sequence). The CDR3 covers 15 residues. After removal of 3 bases from V and 3 bases from J, the junction contained 6 bases not matched to a gene. In DNA form, the CDR3 reads TGTGCCTGGAGGAAGGGGGACAGGGACTACAATGAGCAGTTCTTC. This sequence encodes CAWRKGDRDYNEQFF.

V usage is TRBV10-3 and J usage is TRBJ1-6, with 12 bases aligning to TRBD1. This CDR3 is 14 amino acids long. Germline values: CDR1 ENHRY, CDR2 SYGVKD. V gave up 11 bases and J gave up 9 bases; unmatched junction bases: 8. Written as DNA, the CDR3 is TGTGCCTCCGATTCGGGACAGGGGGCTTCACCCCTCCACTTT. Protein product: CASDSGQGASPLHF.

The gene calls are TRBV19 and TRBJ1-2, with D unresolved. In germline, CDR1 is LNHDA, CDR2 SQIVND (reference sequence). The CDR3 contains 15 residues. Trimming took 7 bases from V and 4 from J, leaving 19 bases between them. The CDR3 coding sequence is TGTGCCAGTAAATCTTATGGAGGAAAAGCCTATGGCTACACCTTC. It specifies CASKSYGGKAYGYTF.